This T cell receptor (beta chain) was captured by sequencing in a study of cytomegalovirus exposure and HLA in healthy donors. Overall study: Out of 398 genotyped donors, roughly 78% belonged to the Caucasian-associated ancestry cluster. Regarding the study as a whole: Across donors, sequencing depth was assumed by presence/absence analyses to be roughly uniform.

The PCR was carried out with 60 Vbeta primers and 13 Jbeta primers. TCRdb's table, derived via immunoSEQ multiplex PCR, lists solely in-frame clones and lacks some. Counted here are around 180,000 clones, about 78% occurring once; the ten biggest clones make up around 5.7%. The CDR3 totals 13 residues. CDR1 is SGHTA, CDR2 FQGTGA, per germline. The V gene lost 5 bases and the J gene lost 1 base, with 7 bases spanning the gap. Comment on this clone: What it binds is not known.

This chain links TRBV7-3 with TRBJ2-3; tentative D call: TRBD2 (6 bases). This receptor was obtained from a man in his forties in good health and CMV-seronegative. The specimen sequenced was PBMCs. The DNA for the CDR3 is TGTGCCAGCAGCGGCGGGGGCACAGATACGCAGTATTTT. Translating gives CASSGGGTDTQYF.